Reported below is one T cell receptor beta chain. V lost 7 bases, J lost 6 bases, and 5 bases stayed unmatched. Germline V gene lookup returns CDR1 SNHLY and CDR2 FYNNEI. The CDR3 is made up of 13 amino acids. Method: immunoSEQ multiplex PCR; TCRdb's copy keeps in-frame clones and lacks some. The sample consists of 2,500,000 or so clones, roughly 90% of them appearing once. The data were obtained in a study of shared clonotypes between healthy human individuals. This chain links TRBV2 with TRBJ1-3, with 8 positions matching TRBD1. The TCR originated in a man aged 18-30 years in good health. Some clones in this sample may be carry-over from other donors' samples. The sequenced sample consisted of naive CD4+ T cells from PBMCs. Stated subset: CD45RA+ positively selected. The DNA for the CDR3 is TGTGCCAGCACAGGGGGCGAGGTAAACACCATATATTTT. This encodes CASTGGEVNTIYF.